This T cell receptor (beta chain) was sequenced during a study of control samples from healthy donors and cancer patients. Only in-frame clones appear in the TCRdb table, and some are missing; sequencing was by immunoSEQ multiplex PCR. The data show around 190,000 clones, nearly 90% seen once. The CDR3 is 14 residues long. CDR1 is SGHNT, CDR2 YYREEE, per germline (reference sequence). V dropped 0 bases and J dropped 8 bases, with 12 bases sitting between them. The sample holds one count of this clone. This chain joins TRBV5-4 and TRBJ2-1; unclear D gene. Sequences were obtained from blood. This TCR was sampled from a woman aged 45-65 years in good health. CDR3 nucleotide sequence: TGTGCCAGCAGCTTGGACCTTACTCCCGATGAGCAGTTCTTC. Its translation is CASSLDLTPDEQFF.